The 9 T cell receptor beta chains below all came from one sample that was sequenced in a study of T-cell reconstitution after alpha-beta-depleted transplantation in children. Unique molecular identifiers were used to barcode this TCRbeta library. TCRdb fed the PCR reads into MiXCR, producing one record per CDR3 protein. This sample carries some 840,000 distinct CDR3 sequences, 16% of them seen once, and the ten largest clones take about 4.6%. Sequences were derived from PBMCs, mostly from graft donor cells, sampled 360 days after TCRalphabeta/CD19-depleted stem cell transplant. Receptor source: a male patient under 18 who had a stem cell transplant for acute lymphoblastic leukemia, so the T cells may come from the graft donor.

This clonotype was found a few times. The gene calls are TRBV3-1 and TRBJ2-1; D gene unclear. With 5 bases removed from V and 12 bases from J, the gap between germline ends came to 17 bases. In germline, CDR1 is LGHDT, CDR2 YNNKEL (reference sequence). This CDR3 comprises 13 residues. CDR3 protein: CASSVGMGFRQFF. The CDR3 region has the DNA TGTGCCAGCAGCGTGGGTATGGGTTTTCGGCAGTTCTTC.

The V call is TRBV6-5, the J call TRBJ1-5; tentatively, D is TRBD1 (5 bases). The CDR3 is 17 amino acids. Germline V gives CDR1 MNHEY, CDR2 SVGAGI. The V end lost 2 bases, the J end lost 7 bases, and 21 bases lay between the germline ends. The CDR3 reads CASSYTKVRAGSQPQHF. CDR3 sequence (DNA): TGTGCCAGCAGTTACACGAAAGTACGCGCAGGGTCCCAGCCCCAGCATTTT.

The chain has TRBV7-9 and TRBJ2-5; weak D call: TRBD1 (6 bases). V dropped 5 bases and J dropped 2 bases, with 15 bases sitting between them. CDR3 length equals 15 residues. Germline loops: CDR1 SEHNR, CDR2 FQNEAQ (reference sequence). CDR3 protein: CASSPVVGAQETQYF. The CDR3 region has the DNA TGTGCCAGCAGCCCAGTGGTGGGGGCTCAAGAGACCCAGTACTTC.

This clonotype was observed a handful of times. The chain uses TRBV20-1 and TRBJ2-1; D is undetermined. Germline values: CDR1 DFQATT, CDR2 SNEGSKA (reference sequence). V shed 6 bases and J shed 8 bases, with 14 bases lying between them. The CDR3 spans 12 residues. The CDR3 nucleotides are TGCAGTGCCCCGGACCTAGGCGATGAGCAGTTCTTC. This translates into CSAPDLGDEQFF.

The chain couples TRBV18 to TRBJ2-7; D perhaps matches TRBD2 (6 bases). Germline V gene lookup returns CDR1 KGHSH and CDR2 LQKENI. The CDR3 covers 15 residues. V shed 3 bases and J shed 2 bases, with 14 bases lying between them. CDR3 sequence reads: CASSPAVAVTYEQYF. CDR3 sequence (DNA): TGTGCCAGCTCACCGGCGGTAGCGGTTACCTACGAGCAGTACTTC.

This clonotype has more than one count but fewer than ten. The chain is built from TRBV5-1 and TRBJ2-2; 12 bases are shared with TRBD1. The trim removed 1 base at V and 7 bases at J, leaving 8 bases unmatched. This CDR3 region has 17 residues. Germline CDR1 is SGHRS and CDR2 is YFSETQ. The CDR3 nucleotides are TGCGCCAGCAGCTTGCTATTCGGGACAGGGGGCTTCGGGGAGCTGTTTTTT. Translating it yields CASSLLFGTGGFGELFF.

CDR3: CSAAQGAFGYTF. CDR3 nucleotide sequence: TGCAGCGCGGCACAGGGGGCGTTTGGCTACACCTTC. V is TRBV29-1 and J is TRBJ1-2; 9 positions agree with TRBD1. This CDR3 has 12 residues. The V gene end was trimmed by 7 bases and the J gene end by 7 bases; junction bases not matched to a gene: 7. The germline CDR1 and CDR2 sequences are SQVTM and ANQGSEA.

Only a few counts were recorded for this clonotype. The CDR3 loop is CASRDFHYGYTF. The CDR3 nucleotides read TGCGCCAGCAGGGACTTCCACTATGGCTACACCTTC. This chain links TRBV5-1 with TRBJ1-2, with D hard to call. The V gene's germline CDR1 is SGHRS and CDR2 YFSETQ. CDR3 length: 12 residues. The V gene lost 5 bases and the J gene lost 3 bases, with 8 bases spanning the gap.

In its sample, this clonotype was seen a few times. This chain links TRBV11-2 with TRBJ1-1; 7 positions match TRBD1. V was clipped by 4 bases and J by 10 bases; unmatched bases: 24. There are 18 residues in the CDR3. Germline CDR1 is SGHAT and CDR2 is FQNNGV. The CDR3 sequence: CASSSTGFRKLGPTLAFF. DNA for the CDR3: TGTGCCAGCAGCTCGACAGGGTTTCGGAAATTAGGCCCAACGTTAGCTTTCTTT.